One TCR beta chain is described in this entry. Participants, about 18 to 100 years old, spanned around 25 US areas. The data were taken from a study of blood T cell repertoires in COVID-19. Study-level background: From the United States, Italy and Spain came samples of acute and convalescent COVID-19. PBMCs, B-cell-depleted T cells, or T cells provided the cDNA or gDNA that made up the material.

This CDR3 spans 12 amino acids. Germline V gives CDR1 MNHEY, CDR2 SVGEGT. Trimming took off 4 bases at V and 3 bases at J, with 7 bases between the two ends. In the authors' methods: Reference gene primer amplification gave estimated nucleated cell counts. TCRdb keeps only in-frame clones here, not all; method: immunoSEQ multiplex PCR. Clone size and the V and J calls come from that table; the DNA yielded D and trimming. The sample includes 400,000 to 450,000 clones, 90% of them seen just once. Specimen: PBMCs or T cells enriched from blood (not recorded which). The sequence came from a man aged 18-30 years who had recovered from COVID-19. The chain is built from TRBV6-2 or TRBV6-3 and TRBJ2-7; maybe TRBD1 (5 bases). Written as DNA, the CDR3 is TGTGCCAGCAGTTTGACAGTCTACGAGCAGTACTTC. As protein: CASSLTVYEQYF.